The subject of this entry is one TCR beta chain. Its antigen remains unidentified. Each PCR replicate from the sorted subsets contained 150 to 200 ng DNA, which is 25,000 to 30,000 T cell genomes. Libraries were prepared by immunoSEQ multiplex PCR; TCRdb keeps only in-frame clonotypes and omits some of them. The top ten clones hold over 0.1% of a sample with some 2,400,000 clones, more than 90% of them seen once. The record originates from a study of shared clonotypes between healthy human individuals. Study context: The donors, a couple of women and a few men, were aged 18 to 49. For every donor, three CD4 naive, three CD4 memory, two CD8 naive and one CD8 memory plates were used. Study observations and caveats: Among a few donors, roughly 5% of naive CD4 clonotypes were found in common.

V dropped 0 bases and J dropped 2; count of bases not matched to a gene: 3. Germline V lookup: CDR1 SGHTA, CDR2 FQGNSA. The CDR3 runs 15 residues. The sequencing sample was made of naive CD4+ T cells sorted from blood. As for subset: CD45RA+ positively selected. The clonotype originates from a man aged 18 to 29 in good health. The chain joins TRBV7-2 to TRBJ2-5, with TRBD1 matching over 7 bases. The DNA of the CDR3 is TGTGCCAGCAGCTTAGCCCCGGGACAGCAAGAGACCCAGTACTTC. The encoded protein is CASSLAPGQQETQYF.